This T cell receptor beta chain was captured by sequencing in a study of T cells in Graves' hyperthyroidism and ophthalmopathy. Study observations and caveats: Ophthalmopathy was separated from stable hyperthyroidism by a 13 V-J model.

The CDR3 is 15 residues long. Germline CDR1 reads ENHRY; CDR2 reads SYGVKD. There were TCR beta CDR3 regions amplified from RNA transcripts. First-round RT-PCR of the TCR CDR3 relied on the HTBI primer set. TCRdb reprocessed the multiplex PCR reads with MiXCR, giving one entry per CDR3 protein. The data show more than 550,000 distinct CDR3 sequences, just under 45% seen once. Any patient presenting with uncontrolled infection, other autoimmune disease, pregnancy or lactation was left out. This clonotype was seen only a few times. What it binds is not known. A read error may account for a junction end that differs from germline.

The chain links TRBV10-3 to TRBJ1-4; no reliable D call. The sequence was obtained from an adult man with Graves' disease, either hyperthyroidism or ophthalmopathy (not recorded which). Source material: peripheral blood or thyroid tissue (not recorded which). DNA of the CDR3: TGTGCCAGCAGTTTATACGGACTGTCAAATGAAAAACTGTTTTTT. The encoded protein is CASSLYGLSNEKLFF.